Following are 27 T cell receptor beta chains from one sample sequenced in a study of identical twins. TCRdb passed the 5' RACE reads through MiXCR, listing each CDR3 protein once. The sample holds approximately 890,000 distinct CDR3 sequences, more than 9% seen once. These same data were also listed under a study on yellow fever vaccine responses in identical twins.

The material sequenced was PBMCs. The receptors derive from a woman in her late teens or twenties in good health.

This rearrangement joins TRBV2 to TRBJ2-5; 7 bases are shared with TRBD1. The CDR3 is 18 amino acids. From germline, CDR1 is SNHLY and CDR2 FYNNEI. The trim removed 11 bases at V and 2 bases at J, leaving 23 bases unmatched. The CDR3 loop is CACCYENRGLLPQETQYF. CDR3 bases: TGTGCCTGCTGTTACGAGAACAGGGGTTTATTACCGCAAGAGACCCAGTACTTC.

At least ten counts were recorded for this clonotype. This chain uses TRBV12-3 or TRBV12-4 with TRBJ1-5; TRBD1 matches at 7 bases. V lost 6 bases, J lost 5 bases, and 10 bases stayed unmatched. CDR3 length: 15 residues. CDR3 region: CASSRGTAFDQPQHF. In nucleotides, the CDR3 is TGTGCCAGCAGCCGTGGGACAGCCTTTGATCAGCCCCAGCATTTT.

This clonotype was observed many times. This chain joins TRBV7-9 and TRBJ2-1; D may correspond to TRBD1 or TRBD2 (5 bases each). This CDR3 has 13 amino acids. Germline V CDR1 and CDR2: SEHNR, FQNEAQ (reference sequence). The V gene lost 0 bases and the J gene lost 9 bases, with 9 bases spanning the gap. The CDR3 nucleotides are TGTGCCAGCAGCTTAGCGGGGGTCGGTGAGCAGTTCTTC. Its protein is CASSLAGVGEQFF.

This clonotype was detected a few times. The CDR3 sequence: CASSLSRGRNIQYF. CDR3 in DNA: TGTGCCAGCAGCTTAAGCAGGGGGCGTAACATTCAGTACTTC. V is TRBV11-2 and J is TRBJ2-4; TRBD1 matches 8 bases. Germline lookup yields CDR1 SGHAT and CDR2 FQNNGV. The CDR3 totals 14 residues. Germline trimming cut 2 bases from V and 7 bases from J; bases unmatched to any gene: 4.

In this sample, this clonotype turned up many times. The chain is built from TRBV12-3 or TRBV12-4 and TRBJ2-1, with 8 bases matching TRBD2. V gave up 6 bases and J gave up 4 bases; unmatched junction bases: 2. The CDR3 consists of 13 residues. The CDR3 spells CASRPSGYNEQFF. In nucleotides, the CDR3 is TGTGCCAGCAGACCTAGCGGGTACAATGAGCAGTTCTTC.

This clonotype was counted a few times. The chain has TRBV19 and TRBJ2-4, with 12 bases identical to TRBD2. CDR1 is LNHDA and CDR2 is SQIVND in the germline V gene (reference sequence). Trimming cost V 5 bases and J 8 bases; bases outside gene matches: 7. The CDR3 covers 15 residues. The CDR3 reads CASSATSGSLDIQYF. The CDR3, as DNA: TGTGCCAGTAGTGCGACTAGCGGGAGTCTCGACATTCAGTACTTC.

The V gene is TRBV12-3 or TRBV12-4, the J gene TRBJ2-7; 8 bases match TRBD2. V lost 5 bases and J lost 2; bases outside the gene matches: 5. The CDR3 sequence is 14 residues long. The CDR3 region is CASSRQRGTYEQYV. The CDR3 coding sequence is TGTGCCAGCAGTCGCCAGCGGGGGACCTACGAGCAGTACGTC.

The rearrangement joins TRBV11-2 to TRBJ2-2, with 7 positions matching TRBD1. V lost 7 bases to trimming and J lost 1 base; unmatched junction nucleotides: 6. Per germline, CDR1 SGHAT and CDR2 FQNNGV. The CDR3 contains 15 residues. CDR3 nucleotide sequence: TGTGCCAGCACTCGAGACAGGGTGAACACCGGGGAGCTGTTTTTT. The encoded protein is CASTRDRVNTGELFF. Drawing the rest from reference TRBV11-2 and TRBJ2-2, the complete variable domain is EAGVAQSPRYKIIEKRQSVAFWCNPISGHATLYWYQQILGQGPKLLIQFQNNGVVDDSQLPKDRFSAERLKGVDSTLKIQPAKLEDSAVYLCASTRDRVNTGELFFGEGSRLTVL.

This clonotype was recorded at least ten times. This rearrangement joins TRBV28 to TRBJ2-7, with 8 positions matching TRBD2. Per the germline V gene, CDR1 is MDHEN and CDR2 is SYDVKM. The CDR3 is 16 residues long. The V and J ends lost 1 base and 1 base, in that order; junction bases with no gene match: 6. The CDR3 nucleotides are TGTGCCAGCAGTTTATCCCCCAGCGGGGGATCCTACGAGCAGTACGTC. Translation gives CASSLSPSGGSYEQYV.

This clonotype has just a few counts. V usage is TRBV12-3 or TRBV12-4 and J usage is TRBJ2-3, with TRBD2 as a possible D gene (5 bases). V was clipped by 2 bases and J by 1 base, with 10 bases between them. This CDR3 is 15 amino acids long. The CDR3 region has the DNA TGTGCCAGCAGTTTACCGGGAACGGGCACAGATACGCAGTATTTT. Amino acids: CASSLPGTGTDTQYF.

This clonotype turned up a few times. The chain uses TRBV6-1 and TRBJ2-7, with TRBD2 as a possible D gene (7 bases). V lost 3 bases to trimming and J lost 1 base, with 16 bases between them. The germline gives CDR1 MNHNS, CDR2 SASEGT. The length of the CDR3 is 16 residues. Here the CDR3 reads CASSDGKGGGSYEQYV. The DNA of the CDR3 is TGTGCCAGCAGTGACGGAAAAGGGGGGGGGTCCTACGAGCAGTACGTC.

This chain joins TRBV12-3 or TRBV12-4 and TRBJ2-1, with 16 bases lining up with TRBD2. The ends lost 6 bases at V and 16 bases at J; junction bases unmatched: 9. The CDR3 loop spans 14 amino acids. The chain's CDR3 is CASSWGLAGGRCFF. CDR3 coding DNA: TGTGCCAGCAGCTGGGGACTAGCGGGAGGGCGGTGCTTCTTC.

This clonotype was seen only a few times. The chain is built from TRBV20-1 and TRBJ2-7, with TRBD2 matching over 9 bases. The CDR3 totals 13 residues. The ends lost 5 bases at V and 7 bases at J; junction bases unmatched: 9. Germline V gene sequence: CDR1 DFQATT, CDR2 SNEGSKA (reference sequence). CDR3 residues: CSAPSRGGWEQYV. The CDR3 region has the DNA TGCAGTGCTCCCTCGCGGGGGGGCTGGGAGCAGTACGTC.

V and J are TRBV6-5 and TRBJ2-7, with 8 nucleotides matching TRBD1. V lost 0 bases and J lost 2; bases outside the gene matches: 3. CDR3 length equals 15 residues. Looked up from germline, CDR1 is MNHEY and CDR2 is SVGAGI. CDR3: CASSYSETGAYEQYF. The CDR3 region has the DNA TGTGCCAGCAGTTACTCCGAGACAGGGGCCTACGAGCAGTACTTC.

This clonotype was observed many times. The chain uses TRBV28 and TRBJ2-7, with D possibly TRBD2 on 5 matching bases. The CDR3 extends over 13 amino acids. V dropped 3 bases and J dropped 5 bases, with 11 bases sitting between them. The germline V gene encodes CDR1 MDHEN and CDR2 SYDVKM. The CDR3 protein is CASSLEVADEQYV. CDR3 DNA sequence: TGTGCCAGCAGTTTGGAGGTCGCAGACGAGCAGTACGTC.

This clonotype has only a few counts. V is TRBV6-1 and J is TRBJ2-1; the D gene is possibly TRBD1 (6 bases). Germline V gene lookup returns CDR1 MNHNS and CDR2 SASEGT. V was cut by 10 bases and J by 2 bases, with 15 bases left in between. The CDR3 loop spans 14 amino acids. CDR3 sequence (DNA): TGTGCCACCCCGCCCGCAGGGGCCTACAATGAGCAGTTCTTC. Translating gives CATPPAGAYNEQFF.

In its sample, this clonotype was seen a few times. The chain couples TRBV11-2 to TRBJ2-3; D gene ambiguous. Trimming removed 1 base from V and 6 bases from J, with 14 bases in between. Germline CDR1 reads SGHAT; CDR2 reads FQNNGV. CDR3 length: 15 amino acids. CDR3 region: CASSLGRAPMDTQYF. Written as DNA, the CDR3 is TGTGCCAGCAGCTTAGGCCGGGCCCCCATGGATACGCAGTATTTT.

This clonotype was detected a few times. V and J are TRBV3-1 and TRBJ2-3; tentatively, D is TRBD2 (6 bases). CDR3 length: 14 amino acids. V was pared by 0 bases and J by 8 bases, with 12 bases between. Germline CDR1 LGHDT, CDR2 YNNKEL (reference sequence). The CDR3 DNA reads as TGTGCCAGCAGCCAAGAGTCGGGCGGGGTTACGCAGTATTTT. The encoded protein is CASSQESGGVTQYF.

This clonotype was seen just once. Compared with germline, one end of the junction differs, possibly owing to a read error. The gene calls are TRBV12-3 or TRBV12-4 and TRBJ1-1; 10 positions agree with TRBD1. CDR3 length: 18 amino acids. The CDR3 bases are TGTACCAGCAGTCTTAAGGACAGGGGGATATGGGTGAACACTGAAGCTTTCTTT. It encodes CTSSLKDRGIWVNTEAFF.

The chain employs TRBV7-2 and TRBJ2-7, with TRBD2 matching 12 bases. The CDR3 runs to 15 residues. V gave up 2 bases and J gave up 7 bases; unmatched junction bases: 6. Germline V gene lookup returns CDR1 SGHTA and CDR2 FQGNSA. In DNA form, the CDR3 reads TGTGCCAGCAGCTTACAGACTAGCGGGAGAGGTGAGCAGTACTTC. This codes for CASSLQTSGRGEQYF.

This clonotype was observed many times. CDR3 sequence (DNA): TGTGCCAGCAGTCCGACCCATTCCTACGAGCAGTACGTC. It is translated as CASSPTHSYEQYV. The chain couples TRBV6-1 to TRBJ2-7; unclear D gene. The CDR3 contains 13 residues. V was trimmed by 5 bases and J by 1 base, leaving 9 bases between them. Germline lookup yields CDR1 MNHNS and CDR2 SASEGT.

The chain combines TRBV6-2 or TRBV6-3 with TRBJ2-7, with TRBD2 matching 11 bases. The CDR3 is made up of 17 amino acids. Germline V gives CDR1 MNHEY, CDR2 SVGEGT. Trimming removed 2 bases from V and 1 base from J; junction bases left unmatched: 7. CDR3 nucleotides: TGTGCCAGCAGTTACGGTTTAGCGGGGGGGAAGTCCTACGAGCAGTACGTC. It yields the protein CASSYGLAGGKSYEQYV.

V gene TRBV6-5 combines with J gene TRBJ2-3, with TRBD2 as a possible D gene (6 bases). The CDR3 runs 14 residues. The germline gives CDR1 MNHEY, CDR2 SVGAGI. V was clipped by 4 bases and J by 6 bases, with 14 bases between them. As DNA, the CDR3 is TGTGCCAGCAGTTCCCCCCGGGAGAAGGATACGCAGTATTTT. The encoded protein is CASSSPREKDTQYF.

The chain links TRBV7-9 to TRBJ2-7; unclear D gene. This CDR3 contains 14 residues. Germline V gene sequence: CDR1 SEHNR, CDR2 FQNEAQ (reference sequence). V was trimmed by 5 bases and J by 2 bases, leaving 13 bases between them. The CDR3 coding sequence is TGTGCCAGCAGCAACCTTCTGCCCGCCTACGAGCAGTACTTC. Protein product: CASSNLLPAYEQYF. Filled out from reference TRBV7-9 and TRBJ2-7, the complete variable domain reads DTGVSQNPRHKITKRGQNVTFRCDPISEHNRLYWYRQTLGQGPEFLTYFQNEAQLEKSRLLSDRFSAERPKGSFSTLEIQRTEQGDSAMYLCASSNLLPAYEQYFGPGTRLTVT.

The chain carries TRBV6-1 and TRBJ2-7, with 12 nucleotides matching TRBD2. The CDR3 contains 15 residues. Germline values: CDR1 MNHNS, CDR2 SASEGT. V lost 6 bases, J lost 4 bases, and 7 bases stayed unmatched. For the CDR3, the DNA is TGTGCCAGCAGCATGACTAGCGGGGGACCATACGAGCAGTACTTC. This encodes CASSMTSGGPYEQYF.

V gene TRBV12-3 or TRBV12-4 combines with J gene TRBJ2-4, with TRBD1 matching over 7 bases. This CDR3 comprises 15 residues. J was trimmed by 6 bases and V by 5 bases; bases with no gene match: 10. The CDR3 loop is CASSTQTGAGNIQYF. The CDR3 coding sequence is TGTGCCAGCAGTACACAAACAGGGGCGGGAAACATTCAGTACTTC.

A few counts support this clonotype. This chain connects TRBV4-1 to TRBJ2-2; TRBD2 is a possible D gene (5 bases). The germline gives CDR1 MGHRA, CDR2 YSYEKL. V lost 2 bases, J lost 7 bases, and 20 bases lay in between. The CDR3 runs 17 residues. The CDR3 nucleotides are TGCGCCAGCAGCCAAAAGGGTTGTGCTAGCTGTGGCGGGGAGCTGTTTTTT. Translation: CASSQKGCASCGGELFF.